This TCR beta chain was documented in a study of cytomegalovirus exposure and HLA in healthy donors. The CDR3 length is 13 residues. Looked up from germline, CDR1 is MNHEY and CDR2 is SMNVEV (reference sequence). With 6 bases removed from V and 4 bases from J, the gap between germline ends came to 10 bases. Generated by immunoSEQ multiplex PCR, the TCRdb table keeps only in-frame clones and is missing some. This sample has 250,000 to 400,000 clones, with 75% to 90% found just once. The source material was PBMCs. V gene TRBV27 combines with J gene TRBJ1-3; maybe TRBD1 (5 bases). The clonotype was recovered from a woman in her twenties or thirties in good health and CMV-seropositive. The chain's CDR3 is CASRPGGGNTIYF. CDR3 coding DNA: TGTGCCAGCAGACCCGGGGGGGGAAACACCATATATTTT.